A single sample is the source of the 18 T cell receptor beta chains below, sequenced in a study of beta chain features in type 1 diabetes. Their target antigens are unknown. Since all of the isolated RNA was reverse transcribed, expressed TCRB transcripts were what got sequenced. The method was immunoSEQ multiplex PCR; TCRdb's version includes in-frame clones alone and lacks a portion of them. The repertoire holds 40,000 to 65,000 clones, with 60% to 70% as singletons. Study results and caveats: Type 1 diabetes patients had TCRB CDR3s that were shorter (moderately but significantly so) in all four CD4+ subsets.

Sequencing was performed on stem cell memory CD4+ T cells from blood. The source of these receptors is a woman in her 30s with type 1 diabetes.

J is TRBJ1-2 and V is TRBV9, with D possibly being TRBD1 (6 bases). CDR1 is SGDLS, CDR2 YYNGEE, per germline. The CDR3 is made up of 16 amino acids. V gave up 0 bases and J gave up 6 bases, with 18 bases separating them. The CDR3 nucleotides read TGTGCCAGCAGCGTAGATCTTGGACAGAACGGTGATGGCTACACCTTC. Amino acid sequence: CASSVDLGQNGDGYTF.

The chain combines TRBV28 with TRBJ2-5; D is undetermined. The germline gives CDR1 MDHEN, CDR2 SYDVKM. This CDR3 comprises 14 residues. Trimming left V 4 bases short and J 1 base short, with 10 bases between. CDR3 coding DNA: TGTGCCAGCAGTTCAGGCCAGTCCCAAGAGACCCAGTACTTC. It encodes CASSSGQSQETQYF.

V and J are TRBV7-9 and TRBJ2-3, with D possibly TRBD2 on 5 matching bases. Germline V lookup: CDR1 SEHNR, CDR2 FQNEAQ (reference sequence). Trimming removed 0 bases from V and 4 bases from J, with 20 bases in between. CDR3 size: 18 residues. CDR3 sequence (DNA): TGTGCCAGCAGCTTAGCGTGGAATCTAGCCCCCGCGGCAGATACGCAGTATTTT. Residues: CASSLAWNLAPAADTQYF.

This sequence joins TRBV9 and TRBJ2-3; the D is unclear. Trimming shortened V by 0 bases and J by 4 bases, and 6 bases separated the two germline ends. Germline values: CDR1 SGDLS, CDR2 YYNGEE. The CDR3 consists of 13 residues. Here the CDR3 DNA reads TGTGCCAGCAGCGTAGCCAACTCAGATACGCAGTATTTT. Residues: CASSVANSDTQYF.

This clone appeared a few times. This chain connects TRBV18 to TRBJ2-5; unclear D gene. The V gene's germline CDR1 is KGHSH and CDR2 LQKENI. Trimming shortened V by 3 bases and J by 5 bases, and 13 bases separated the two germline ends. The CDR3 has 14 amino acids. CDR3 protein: CASSPEVVSETQYF. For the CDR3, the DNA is TGTGCCAGCTCACCCGAGGTGGTGTCCGAGACCCAGTACTTC.

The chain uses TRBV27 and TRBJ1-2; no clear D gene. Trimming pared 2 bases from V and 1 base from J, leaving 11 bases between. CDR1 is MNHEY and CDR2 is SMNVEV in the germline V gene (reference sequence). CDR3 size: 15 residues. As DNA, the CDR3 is TGTGCCAGCAGTTTAACCCCGGGATTTAACTATGGCTACACCTTC. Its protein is CASSLTPGFNYGYTF.

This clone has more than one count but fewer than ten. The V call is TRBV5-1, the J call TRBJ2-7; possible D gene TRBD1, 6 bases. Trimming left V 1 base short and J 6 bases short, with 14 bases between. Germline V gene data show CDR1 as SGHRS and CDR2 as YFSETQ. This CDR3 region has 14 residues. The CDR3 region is CASSLNDLRGEQYF. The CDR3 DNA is TGCGCCAGCAGCTTGAATGATCTCAGGGGCGAGCAGTACTTC.

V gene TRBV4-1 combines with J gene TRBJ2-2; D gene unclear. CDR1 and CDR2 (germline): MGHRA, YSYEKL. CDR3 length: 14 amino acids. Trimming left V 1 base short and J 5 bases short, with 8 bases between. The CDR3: CASSQGSPTGELFF. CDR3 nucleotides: TGCGCCAGCAGCCAAGGAAGCCCGACCGGGGAGCTGTTTTTT.

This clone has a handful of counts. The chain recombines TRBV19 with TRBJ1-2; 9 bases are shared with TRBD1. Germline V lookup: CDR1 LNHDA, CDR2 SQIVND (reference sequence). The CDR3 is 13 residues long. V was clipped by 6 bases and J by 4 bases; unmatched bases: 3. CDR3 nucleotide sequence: TGTGCCAGTAGGGACAGGGGTGGCTATGGCTACACCTTC. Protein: CASRDRGGYGYTF.

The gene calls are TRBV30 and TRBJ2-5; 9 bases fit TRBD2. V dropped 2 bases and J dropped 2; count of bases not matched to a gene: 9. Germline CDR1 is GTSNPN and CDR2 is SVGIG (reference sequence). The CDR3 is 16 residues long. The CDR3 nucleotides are TGTGCCTGGAGTCCACCGGGACTAGCTGAACAAGAGACCCAGTACTTC. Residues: CAWSPPGLAEQETQYF. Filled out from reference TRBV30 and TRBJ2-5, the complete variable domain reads SQTIHQWPATLVQPVGSPLSLECTVEGTSNPNLYWYRQAAGRGLQLLFYSVGIGQISSEVPQNLSASRPQDRQFILSSKKLLLSDSGFYLCAWSPPGLAEQETQYFGPGTRLLVL.

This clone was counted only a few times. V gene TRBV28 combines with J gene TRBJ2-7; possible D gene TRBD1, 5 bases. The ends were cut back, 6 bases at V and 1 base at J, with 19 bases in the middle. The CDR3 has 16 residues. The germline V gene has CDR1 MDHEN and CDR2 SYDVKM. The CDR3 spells CASRRTISGSSYEQYF. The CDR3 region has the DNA TGTGCCAGCAGGCGGACCATTTCAGGGTCTTCCTACGAGCAGTACTTC. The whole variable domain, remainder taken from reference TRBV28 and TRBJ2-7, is DVKVTQSSRYLVKRTGEKVFLECVQDMDHENMFWYRQDPGLGLRLIYFSYDVKMKEKGDIPEGYSVSREKKERFSLILESASTNQTSMYLCASRRTISGSSYEQYFGPGTRLTVT.

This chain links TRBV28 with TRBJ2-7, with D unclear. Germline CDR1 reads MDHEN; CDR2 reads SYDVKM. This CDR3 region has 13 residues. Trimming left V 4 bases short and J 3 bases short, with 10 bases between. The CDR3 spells CASSSPSGYEQYF. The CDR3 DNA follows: TGTGCCAGCAGTTCTCCTTCAGGCTACGAGCAGTACTTC.

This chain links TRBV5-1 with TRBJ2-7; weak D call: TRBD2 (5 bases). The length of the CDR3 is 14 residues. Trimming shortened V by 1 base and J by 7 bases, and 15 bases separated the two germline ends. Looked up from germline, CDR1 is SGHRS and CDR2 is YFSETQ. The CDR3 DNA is TGCGCCAGCAGCTTGCGTTCGGGCTCGGGGGAGCAGTACTTC. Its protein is CASSLRSGSGEQYF.

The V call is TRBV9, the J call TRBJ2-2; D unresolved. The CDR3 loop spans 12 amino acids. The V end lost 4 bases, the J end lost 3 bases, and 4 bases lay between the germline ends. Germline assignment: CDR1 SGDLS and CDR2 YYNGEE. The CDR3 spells CASSLHTGELFF. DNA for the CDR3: TGTGCCAGCAGCCTTCACACCGGGGAGCTGTTTTTT. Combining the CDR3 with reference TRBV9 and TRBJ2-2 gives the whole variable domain DSGVTQTPKHLITATGQRVTLRCSPRSGDLSVYWYQQSLDQGLQFLIQYYNGEERAKGNILERFSAQQFPDLHSELNLSSLELGDSALYFCASSLHTGELFFGEGSRLTVL.

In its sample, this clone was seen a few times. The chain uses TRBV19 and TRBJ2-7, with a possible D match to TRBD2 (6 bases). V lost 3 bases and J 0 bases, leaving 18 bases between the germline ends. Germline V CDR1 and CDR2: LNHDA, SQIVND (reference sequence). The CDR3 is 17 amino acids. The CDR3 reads CASSISSGSRSSYEQYF. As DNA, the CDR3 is TGTGCCAGTAGTATCTCCAGCGGGTCAAGGAGCTCCTACGAGCAGTACTTC.

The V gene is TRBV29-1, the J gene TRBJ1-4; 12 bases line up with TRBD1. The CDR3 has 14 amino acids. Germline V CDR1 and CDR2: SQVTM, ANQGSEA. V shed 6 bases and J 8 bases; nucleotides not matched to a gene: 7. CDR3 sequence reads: CSVRGQGAGEKLFF. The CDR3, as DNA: TGCAGCGTGAGGGGACAGGGGGCGGGAGAAAAACTGTTTTTT.

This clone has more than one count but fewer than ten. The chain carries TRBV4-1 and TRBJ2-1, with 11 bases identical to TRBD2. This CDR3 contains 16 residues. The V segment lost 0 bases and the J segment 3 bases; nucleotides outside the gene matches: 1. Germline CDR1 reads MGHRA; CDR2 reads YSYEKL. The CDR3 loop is CASSQEGTSGYNEQFF. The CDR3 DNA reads TGCGCCAGCAGCCAAGAGGGGACTAGCGGCTACAATGAGCAGTTCTTC.

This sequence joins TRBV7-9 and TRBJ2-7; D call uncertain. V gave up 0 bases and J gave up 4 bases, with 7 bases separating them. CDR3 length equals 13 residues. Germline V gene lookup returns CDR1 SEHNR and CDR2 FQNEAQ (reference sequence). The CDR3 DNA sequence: TGTGCCAGCAGCTTAGCAACACTATACGAGCAGTACTTC. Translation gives CASSLATLYEQYF. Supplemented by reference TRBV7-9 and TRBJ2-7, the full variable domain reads DTGVSQNPRHKITKRGQNVTFRCDPISEHNRLYWYRQTLGQGPEFLTYFQNEAQLEKSRLLSDRFSAERPKGSFSTLEIQRTEQGDSAMYLCASSLATLYEQYFGPGTRLTVT.